This T cell receptor beta chain was captured by sequencing in a study of cytomegalovirus exposure and HLA in healthy donors. In the study overall: In a later analysis, the 90 to 150 validation repertoires were reported to have used the same platform as the roughly 610 first-cohort repertoires. Study-wide results and limits: Reported results showed that the classifier diagnosed cytomegalovirus status with high specificity and sensitivity. Researchers catalogued 164 TCR beta chains as cytomegalovirus-associated. Most TCR sequences proved rare, with some public TCRs found in many donors.

This table comes from immunoSEQ multiplex PCR, and its TCRdb copy is limited to in-frame clones, with some not included. This sample has some 170,000 clones, with approximately 89% found just once. Trimming stripped 4 bases from V and 2 bases from J, with 8 bases between. CDR3 size: 13 residues. Germline V gene sequence: CDR1 SGHNT, CDR2 YYREEE (reference sequence). Notes on this clone: Its cognate antigen is unknown.

The V gene is TRBV5-4, the J gene TRBJ2-3; no firm D call. The sequence came from a man aged 18 to 30 in good health and CMV-seropositive. The sequenced material came from PBMCs. The CDR3 nucleotides are TGTGCCAGCAGCCGAATAGCCACAGATACGCAGTATTTT. As protein: CASSRIATDTQYF.